This T cell receptor (beta chain) originates from a study of T cell responses to AZD1222 COVID-19 vaccine. Profiling relied on immunoSEQ multiplex PCR, and the TCRdb table lists in-frame clones only, not all of them. The repertoire includes over 85,000 clones, less than 95% of them detected once, and 2.9% sits in the top ten. Details on this clone: What it recognizes is unknown.

Notes on the study in general: After two AZD1222 doses, spike-specific TCR breadth and depth rose versus day 0.

Material: peripheral blood, obtained 28 days after the second AZD1222 dose. This sequence originates from an adult who received the AZD1222 COVID-19 vaccine.

CDR3 protein: CASSFTGFKPTDTQYF. The CDR3 DNA sequence: TGTGCCAGCAGTTTTACGGGATTCAAACCCACAGATACGCAGTATTTT. The V and J genes are TRBV27 and TRBJ2-3, with a weak D call TRBD2 (5 bases). Germline V CDR1 and CDR2: MNHEY, SMNVEV (reference sequence). The CDR3 is 16 amino acids. V shed 3 bases and J shed 2 bases, with 15 bases lying between them.